The sequence of this T cell receptor (beta chain) was determined in a study of blood T cell repertoires in COVID-19. Study details: The origin of the acute and convalescent COVID-19 samples was the United States, Italy and Spain. T cells, B-cell-depleted T cells, or PBMCs provided the cDNA or gDNA that served as material.

V lost 4 bases and J lost 7; bases outside the gene matches: 0. This CDR3 is built from 11 residues. The germline gives CDR1 SNHLY, CDR2 FYNNEI. While infection was still active, Seattle patients were enrolled and then followed longitudinally. Authors' analysis steps: How many nucleated cells were present was estimated from reference gene primer amplification. Assay used: immunoSEQ multiplex PCR; TCRdb lists only in-frame clones, some missing. V and J calls and clone size come straight from that table; D and trimming were deduced from the DNA. This repertoire shows about 180,000 clones, over 80% found once; its top ten account for roughly 7.5%.

This receptor was identified in a woman in her seventies with COVID-19, enrolled during active disease. The J gene is TRBJ2-7, the V gene TRBV2; 8 bases agree with TRBD2. Sequencing was done on a sample of peripheral blood. This CDR3 is CASSAGGEQYF. CDR3 sequence (DNA): TGTGCCAGCAGTGCGGGGGGGGAGCAGTACTTC.